One and the same sample provided the 13 T cell receptor beta chains below, sequenced in a study of beta chain features in type 1 diabetes (dated by TCRdb to the late 2010s). The library was produced with the immunoSEQ multiplex PCR assay. The High Capacity cDNA Reverse Transcription Kit was used to reverse transcribe all of the isolated RNA, meaning that expressed TCRB transcripts were what got sequenced. The table was pulled from immuneACCESS by TCRdb, which kept in-frame rearrangements only. Such tables lose some clones; where checked, under half of the loss comes from unresolved V genes, and the rest has no known cause. The sample table records 600,000 to 650,000 clones; around 15% of these occur just once. Together, the top ten hold about 0.097% of the sample. Source material: naive CD4+ T cells from blood. In light of the paper, this sample's cell subset or site label describes: true naive CD4+ T cells. These receptors originate from a man aged 18 to 30 in good health.

V and J are TRBV2 and TRBJ1-2; 7 nucleotides line up with TRBD1. V shed 0 bases, J shed 4 bases, and the junction held 5 bases outside the gene matches. The CDR3 consists of 15 residues. Per germline, CDR1 SNHLY and CDR2 FYNNEI. CDR3 residues: CASSEARQGVYGYTF. The CDR3, as DNA: TGTGCCAGCAGTGAAGCAAGACAGGGCGTCTATGGCTACACCTTC.

The V call is TRBV14, the J call TRBJ2-1; TRBD1 aligns across 10 bases. Germline V CDR1 and CDR2: SGHDN, FVKESK. This CDR3 has 15 amino acids. Trimming at V came to 3 bases and at J to 7 bases, leaving 6 bases not matched to a gene. Written as DNA, the CDR3 is TGTGCCAGCAGCCATCCGGGACAGGGGTATAATGAGCAGTTCTTC. It codes for CASSHPGQGYNEQFF.

V gene TRBV6-5 combines with J gene TRBJ1-2; TRBD1 agrees at 11 bases. Germline V gene lookup returns CDR1 MNHEY and CDR2 SVGAGI. J was trimmed by 8 bases and V by 4 bases; bases with no gene match: 9. The CDR3 is 15 amino acids. For the CDR3, the DNA is TGTGCCAGCAGTTCCCCGGACAGGGGGCACTTCGGCTACACCTTC. It codes for CASSSPDRGHFGYTF.

Only a few counts were recorded for this clone. In DNA form, the CDR3 reads TGTGCTAGTGGTTTGGTAGTCAAGACAGGGGAGGACAATGAGCAGTTCTTC. Amino acid sequence: CASGLVVKTGEDNEQFF. This chain joins TRBV12-5 and TRBJ2-1; the match to TRBD1 covers 8 bases. With V trimmed by 0 bases and J by 5 bases, 9 bases remained unmatched. This CDR3 is 17 amino acids long. Germline assignment: CDR1 LGHNT and CDR2 FRNRAP.

This clone was seen more than once but under ten times. The chain has TRBV19 and TRBJ1-1; D unresolved. The CDR3 loop spans 15 amino acids. In germline, CDR1 is LNHDA, CDR2 SQIVND (reference sequence). The ends were cut back, 6 bases at V and 4 bases at J, with 18 bases in the middle. The CDR3 nucleotides read TGTGCCAGTAGCCGAACTGCTTTTACTTTCACTGAAGCTTTCTTT. The encoded protein is CASSRTAFTFTEAFF. The full variable domain, rest sourced from reference TRBV19 and TRBJ1-1, is DGGITQSPKYLFRKEGQNVTLSCEQNLNHDAMYWYRQDPGQGLRLIYYSQIVNDFQKGDIAEGYSVSREKKESFPLTVTSAQKNPTAFYLCASSRTAFTFTEAFFGQGTRLTVV.

This chain connects TRBV2 to TRBJ2-3; D ambiguous. This CDR3 region has 16 residues. Germline loops: CDR1 SNHLY, CDR2 FYNNEI. Trimming cost V 5 bases and J 0 bases, with 15 bases left between them. The CDR3 DNA reads as TGTGCCAGCAGTCCTCGGACGGGTGGTAGCACAGATACGCAGTATTTT. Translation gives CASSPRTGGSTDTQYF.

This clone was observed a few times. V and J are TRBV2 and TRBJ1-2; D perhaps matches TRBD1 (6 bases). Germline assignment: CDR1 SNHLY and CDR2 FYNNEI. The length of the CDR3 is 13 residues. V was shortened by 5 bases and J by 8 bases, with 15 bases between the two germline ends. CDR3 sequence reads: CASSLQGSYGYTF. CDR3 nucleotides: TGTGCCAGCAGTCTACAGGGTTCGTACGGCTACACCTTC.

The V gene is TRBV6-5, the J gene TRBJ2-7; TRBD2 matches at 14 bases. Germline CDR1 is MNHEY and CDR2 is SVGAGI. V shed 4 bases, J shed 2 bases, and the junction held 4 bases outside the gene matches. The CDR3 extends over 16 amino acids. The CDR3 nucleotides read TGTGCCAGCAGTTCCAGACTAGCGGGAGGGCCCTACGAGCAGTACTTC. Residues: CASSSRLAGGPYEQYF.

This chain links TRBV4-1 with TRBJ2-5; D call uncertain. The CDR3 has 14 amino acids. Trimming pared 0 bases from V and 4 bases from J, leaving 9 bases between. Germline CDR1 and CDR2: MGHRA and YSYEKL. The CDR3 loop is CASSQDKYGETQYF. The CDR3 DNA is TGCGCCAGCAGCCAAGATAAATACGGAGAGACCCAGTACTTC.

This clone showed up just a few times. The gene calls are TRBV9 and TRBJ2-7; tentative D call: TRBD2 (6 bases). The CDR3 consists of 16 residues. In germline, CDR1 is SGDLS, CDR2 YYNGEE. V shed 2 bases and J shed 3 bases, with 18 bases lying between them. The CDR3 protein is CASSVGGTASYYEQYF. The CDR3 nucleotides are TGTGCCAGCAGCGTGGGGGGAACAGCTTCGTACTACGAGCAGTACTTC.

There are a few counts of this clone. The chain has TRBV28 and TRBJ2-7, with 9 bases identical to TRBD1. V gave up 6 bases and J gave up 3 bases; unmatched junction bases: 9. This CDR3 is built from 15 residues. The germline gives CDR1 MDHEN, CDR2 SYDVKM. The CDR3 region has the DNA TGTGCCAGCAGCAAACAGGGGGCGCGGAACTACGAGCAGTACTTC. Its protein is CASSKQGARNYEQYF.

This chain connects TRBV14 to TRBJ2-1, with D possibly being TRBD1 (5 bases). The CDR3 is made up of 20 amino acids. CDR1 is SGHDN and CDR2 is FVKESK in the germline V gene. V lost 0 bases, J lost 0 bases, and 21 bases lay in between. As DNA, the CDR3 is TGTGCCAGCAGCCAAGATGTGCGGACAAAAGGGTTCGTCTCCTACAATGAGCAGTTCTTC. Amino acid sequence: CASSQDVRTKGFVSYNEQFF. The full variable domain, with the rest looked up from reference TRBV14 and TRBJ2-1, is EAGVTQFPSHSVIEKGQTVTLRCDPISGHDNLYWYRRVMGKEIKFLLHFVKESKQDESGMPNNRFLAERTGGTYSTLKVQPAELEDSGVYFCASSQDVRTKGFVSYNEQFFGPGTRLTVL.

Only a few counts were recorded for this clone. The chain recombines TRBV4-2 with TRBJ2-3; possibly TRBD2 for D (6 bases). V was pared by 0 bases and J by 0 bases, with 13 bases between. The length of the CDR3 is 17 residues. Germline CDR1 reads LGHNA; CDR2 reads YNFKEQ. DNA of the CDR3: TGTGCCAGCAGCCAAGATAGTCTACGGGGGAGCACAGATACGCAGTATTTT. Protein: CASSQDSLRGSTDTQYF.